These 22 T cell receptor beta chains were sequenced from one sample in a study of T cell repertoires in cytomegalovirus infection. These TCRs' antigens remain unknown. TCRdb reprocessed the reads via MiXCR and lists one record per CDR3 protein. The data show fewer than 350,000 distinct CDR3 sequences, approximately 32% seen once. This sample comprised cultured PBMCs, obtained from culture after CMV antigen stimulation. The receptors come from a human donor in good health (CMV status not recorded). Some clones in this sample may be carry-over from other donors' samples.

This clonotype was observed a few times. This chain links TRBV27 with TRBJ1-1; D remains unclear. The CDR3 is made up of 13 amino acids. The germline gives CDR1 MNHEY, CDR2 SMNVEV (reference sequence). Trimming cost V 2 bases and J 4 bases, with 8 bases left between them. The CDR3 DNA follows: TGTGCCAGCAGTTTAACCCACGGCACTGAAGCTTTCTTT. This sequence encodes CASSLTHGTEAFF.

This clonotype has more than one count but fewer than ten. The chain combines TRBV7-8 with TRBJ1-1, with D unresolved. This CDR3 contains 13 residues. Germline CDR1 SGHVS, CDR2 FQNEAQ. The V gene lost 1 base and the J gene lost 4 bases, with 7 bases spanning the gap. This CDR3 reads CASSLVRSTEAFF. CDR3 in DNA: TGTGCCAGCAGCTTAGTCAGGAGCACTGAAGCTTTCTTT.

This clonotype was counted between two and nine times. This rearrangement joins TRBV30 to TRBJ2-7; D is undetermined. V shed 0 bases and J shed 3 bases, with 3 bases lying between them. Germline V gene sequence: CDR1 GTSNPN, CDR2 SVGIG (reference sequence). The CDR3 is 11 residues long. CDR3 residues: CAWSVGYEQYF. CDR3 DNA: TGTGCCTGGAGTGTGGGCTACGAGCAGTACTTC.

The chain links TRBV7-2 to TRBJ2-7; tentatively, D is TRBD1 (6 bases). The CDR3 loop spans 13 amino acids. Germline V gives CDR1 SGHTA, CDR2 FQGNSA. V lost 5 bases and J 4 bases, leaving 12 bases between the germline ends. The CDR3 DNA reads TGTGCCAGCAGCCTAGGACAGTTATACGAGCAGTACTTC. It codes for CASSLGQLYEQYF.

This clonotype was recorded many times. This chain links TRBV19 with TRBJ1-2; the match to TRBD1 covers 10 bases. This CDR3 spans 16 amino acids. CDR1 and CDR2 from the germline V gene are LNHDA and SQIVND (reference sequence). The trim removed 6 bases at V and 2 bases at J, leaving 9 bases unmatched. In nucleotides, the CDR3 is TGTGCCAGTAGCCCGGGACAGGGGTTTGGAAACTATGGCTACACCTTC. Translating it yields CASSPGQGFGNYGYTF.

V gene TRBV10-3 combines with J gene TRBJ2-1; TRBD2 matches 10 bases. After removal of 4 bases from V and 0 bases from J, the junction contained 12 bases not matched to a gene. The CDR3 length is 19 residues. Germline V gene sequence: CDR1 ENHRY, CDR2 SYGVKD. This CDR3 is CAISGGRVAGGFSYNEQFF. In nucleotides, the CDR3 is TGTGCCATCAGTGGGGGTAGGGTAGCGGGGGGTTTCTCCTACAATGAGCAGTTCTTC.

The chain carries TRBV4-1 and TRBJ1-6; 7 bases fit TRBD1. CDR3 length equals 19 residues. Germline-derived CDR1 and CDR2 are MGHRA and YSYEKL. V trimming: 4 bases; J trimming: 1 base; junction bases outside the gene matches: 13. CDR3 in DNA: TGCGCCAGCAGCCCTTATGGATGGCAGGGGGAATCCTATAATTCACCCCTCCACTTT. This encodes CASSPYGWQGESYNSPLHF.

The genes are TRBV29-1 and TRBJ1-2, with D hard to call. The germline V gene has CDR1 SQVTM and CDR2 ANQGSEA. V lost 6 bases, J lost 8 bases, and 16 bases lay in between. This CDR3 is 12 amino acids long. In DNA form, the CDR3 reads TGCAGCGTCCGGGCCCATCCGTGGGGCTACACCTTC. Translated, it gives CSVRAHPWGYTF.

The chain couples TRBV27 to TRBJ2-7, with 8 bases fitting TRBD2. The V gene's germline CDR1 is MNHEY and CDR2 SMNVEV (reference sequence). V shed 7 bases, J shed 6 bases, and the junction held 14 bases outside the gene matches. The CDR3 covers 15 residues. CDR3 bases: TGTGCCAGCATGCCCGCGGGGGGAAGGGCCCGCGAGCAGTACTTC. This gives the protein CASMPAGGRAREQYF.

This chain links TRBV5-1 with TRBJ2-3; 7 nucleotides agree with TRBD1. With 4 bases clipped from V and 5 bases from J, the junction kept 4 bases outside the gene matches. The CDR3 contains 13 residues. Germline V gene data show CDR1 as SGHRS and CDR2 as YFSETQ. CDR3 coding DNA: TGCGCCAGCAGCCCGACAGGGCAAGATACGCAGTATTTT. The encoded protein is CASSPTGQDTQYF.

V usage is TRBV7-2 and J usage is TRBJ2-5; 9 positions agree with TRBD2. This CDR3 has 16 amino acids. Losses at the gene ends were 4 bases for V and 0 bases for J; bases not matched to a gene: 6. The germline V gene has CDR1 SGHTA and CDR2 FQGNSA. The chain's CDR3 is CASSYPTSGYQETQYF. As DNA, the CDR3 is TGTGCCAGCAGCTACCCGACTAGCGGTTACCAAGAGACCCAGTACTTC.

The table lists this clonotype with a few counts. This chain joins TRBV28 and TRBJ1-5; 7 bases fit TRBD1. The CDR3 is 15 residues long. The V gene end was trimmed by 1 base and the J gene end by 9 bases; junction bases not matched to a gene: 9. The germline V gene encodes CDR1 MDHEN and CDR2 SYDVKM. The CDR3 sequence: CASSLSPTGVRPQHF. The CDR3 coding sequence is TGTGCCAGCAGTTTATCCCCCACAGGGGTGAGGCCCCAGCATTTT.

The gene calls are TRBV3-1 and TRBJ2-7, with no clear D. Per germline, CDR1 LGHDT and CDR2 YNNKEL (reference sequence). The CDR3 has 15 residues. The V gene lost 0 bases and the J gene lost 0 bases, with 9 bases spanning the gap. As DNA, the CDR3 is TGTGCCAGCAGCCAAGATTTAAGCGACTCCTACGAGCAGTACTTC. Its protein product is CASSQDLSDSYEQYF.

The chain joins TRBV24-1 to TRBJ2-2; D remains unclear. Germline CDR1 KGHDR, CDR2 SFDVKD. The length of the CDR3 is 15 residues. V lost 0 bases and J 7 bases, leaving 11 bases between the germline ends. As DNA, the CDR3 is TGTGCCACCAGTGATTTGCACCCGGCCGTCGGGGAGCTGTTTTTT. This codes for CATSDLHPAVGELFF.

CDR3 sequence (DNA): TGTGCCAGCAGCCAAGATGGAACCCCAGTCCCGAGCCCCCTGAGCACTGAAGCTTTCTTT. It encodes CASSQDGTPVPSPLSTEAFF. J is TRBJ1-1 and V is TRBV4-2; D gene uncertain. V was shortened by 0 bases and J by 4 bases, with 27 bases between the two germline ends. This CDR3 has 20 residues. CDR1 is LGHNA, CDR2 YNFKEQ, per germline.

A word on this clonotype: A much larger clone is a single base away; this may be a read error. The DNA for the CDR3 is TGTGCCAGCAGCCCCCAGTACACTGAAGCTTTCTTT. It specifies CASSPQYTEAFF. The chain links TRBV7-2 to TRBJ1-1, with D unresolved. V lost 5 bases and J lost 3, with 7 bases in between. Germline V CDR1 and CDR2: SGHTA, FQGNSA. CDR3 length equals 12 residues.

The chain couples TRBV11-2 to TRBJ2-7; 7 nucleotides agree with TRBD1. Per the germline V gene, CDR1 is SGHAT and CDR2 is FQNNGV. The CDR3 extends over 13 amino acids. Trimming removed 5 bases from V and 6 bases from J; junction bases left unmatched: 7. For the CDR3, the DNA is TGTGCCAGCAGCCAAGGGACAGAGGGCGAGCAGTACTTC. Translated: CASSQGTEGEQYF.

This clonotype has a handful of counts. The rearrangement joins TRBV5-4 to TRBJ2-2; tentative D call: TRBD1 (5 bases). V was cut by 2 bases and J by 7 bases, with 9 bases left in between. The germline gives CDR1 SGHNT, CDR2 YYREEE (reference sequence). This CDR3 contains 13 residues. The CDR3 protein is CASSFDRGGELFF. The CDR3 DNA follows: TGTGCCAGCAGCTTCGACAGAGGCGGGGAGCTGTTTTTT.

This clonotype appeared a few times. This chain joins TRBV18 and TRBJ2-5, with D possibly TRBD1 on 6 matching bases. V was pared by 3 bases and J by 4 bases, with 15 bases between. Per germline, CDR1 KGHSH and CDR2 LQKENI. This CDR3 contains 15 residues. CDR3: CASSPRQGQGETQYF. CDR3 DNA: TGTGCCAGCTCACCTCGCCAGGGGCAGGGAGAGACCCAGTACTTC.

The CDR3 here is CASSPYGANVLTF. CDR3 in DNA: TGTGCCAGCAGTCCCTATGGGGCCAACGTCCTGACTTTC. The chain has TRBV27 and TRBJ2-6; D unresolved. V was trimmed by 5 bases and J by 3 bases, leaving 5 bases between them. The CDR3 spans 13 residues. Germline V gene sequence: CDR1 MNHEY, CDR2 SMNVEV (reference sequence).

This clonotype was detected a few times. J is TRBJ1-6 and V is TRBV7-6; D call uncertain. CDR1 is SGHVS and CDR2 is FNYEAQ in the germline V gene. V lost 1 base, J lost 9 bases, and 7 bases lay in between. CDR3 length: 13 amino acids. CDR3 bases: TGTGCCAGCAGCTTAGGGGCAGCTTCACCCCTCCACTTT. Translating it yields CASSLGAASPLHF.

This clonotype was seen a handful of times. This CDR3 is CASSMGPLNTQYF. In DNA, the CDR3 is TGTGCCAGTAGTATGGGGCCCTTGAATACGCAGTATTTT. The chain has TRBV19 and TRBJ2-3; tentatively, D is TRBD1 (5 bases). The CDR3 spans 13 residues. Germline CDR1 and CDR2: LNHDA and SQIVND (reference sequence). V lost 3 bases and J 7 bases, leaving 11 bases between the germline ends.